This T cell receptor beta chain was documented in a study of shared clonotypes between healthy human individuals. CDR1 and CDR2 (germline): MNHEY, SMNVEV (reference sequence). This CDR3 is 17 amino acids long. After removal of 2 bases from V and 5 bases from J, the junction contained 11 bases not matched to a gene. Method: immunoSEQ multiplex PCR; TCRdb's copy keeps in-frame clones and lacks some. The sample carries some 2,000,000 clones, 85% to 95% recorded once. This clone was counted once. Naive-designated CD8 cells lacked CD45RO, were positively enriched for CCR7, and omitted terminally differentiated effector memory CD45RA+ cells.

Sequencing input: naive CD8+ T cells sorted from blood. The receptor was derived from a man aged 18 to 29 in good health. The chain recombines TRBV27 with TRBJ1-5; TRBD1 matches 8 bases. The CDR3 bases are TGTGCCAGCAGTTTAATTGGTGGGACAGGCCCCGATCAGCCCCAGCATTTT. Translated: CASSLIGGTGPDQPQHF.